The 5 T cell receptor beta chains reported below all come from one sample, sequenced in a study of shared clonotypes between healthy human individuals. Clones were sequenced by immunoSEQ multiplex PCR, and TCRdb holds only the in-frame ones, with some missing. The sample includes some 1.4 million clones, over 95% of them seen just once. Input material: naive CD4+ T cells sorted from blood. The subset here: CD45RA+ positively selected. All receptors come from a young man in good health.

This clone was detected only once. This specimen includes other DNA sequences encoding the same CDR3. This chain joins TRBV6-1 and TRBJ2-7, with 9 bases fitting TRBD1. The germline CDR1 and CDR2 sequences are MNHNS and SASEGT. Trimming took 2 bases from V and 1 from J; bases not matched to a gene: 3. This CDR3 has 15 residues. In DNA, the CDR3 is TGTGCCAGCAGTGAACCGGGACAGGGTTCCTACGAGCAGTACTTC. Amino acid sequence: CASSEPGQGSYEQYF.

This chain connects TRBV9 to TRBJ1-3; 7 bases line up with TRBD1. Unmatched junction bases numbered 7, after V lost 4 bases and J lost 0 bases. From germline, CDR1 is SGDLS and CDR2 YYNGEE. The CDR3 contains 16 residues. CDR3 in amino acids: CASSPGGQLSGNTIYF. The CDR3 DNA reads TGTGCCAGCAGCCCGGGGGGACAGCTCTCTGGAAACACCATATATTTT.

The chain joins TRBV19 to TRBJ2-7; maybe TRBD2 (6 bases). The CDR3 length is 15 residues. Trimming removed 3 bases from V and 6 bases from J, with 18 bases in between. Per the germline V gene, CDR1 is LNHDA and CDR2 is SQIVND (reference sequence). CDR3 loop: CASSITPDPGGEQYF. CDR3 bases: TGTGCCAGTAGTATCACCCCTGATCCCGGGGGCGAGCAGTACTTC.

This rearrangement joins TRBV19 to TRBJ2-7, with 10 positions matching TRBD2. The CDR3 spans 15 residues. In germline, CDR1 is LNHDA, CDR2 SQIVND (reference sequence). The J segment lost 1 base and the V segment lost 7 bases, leaving 7 bases of the junction unmatched. CDR3 sequence reads: CASKRLAGDSYEQYF. CDR3 coding DNA: TGTGCCAGTAAGAGGCTAGCGGGAGATTCCTACGAGCAGTACTTC.

The chain is built from TRBV30 and TRBJ1-1; D not certain. The CDR3 sequence is 12 residues long. Germline-derived CDR1 and CDR2 are GTSNPN and SVGIG (reference sequence). The ends were cut back, 1 base at V and 4 bases at J, with 7 bases in the middle. The CDR3 region is CAWSDLRTEAFF. The DNA for the CDR3 is TGTGCCTGGAGTGATCTTCGCACTGAAGCTTTCTTT.